Listed below are T cell receptor beta chains from one sample, sequenced in a study of molecular identifiers for immune sequencing clone quantification. TCRdb re-derived calls from the PCR reads in MiXCR, one entry per CDR3 protein. The table includes about half a million distinct CDR3 sequences, roughly a fifth detected once. Sequenced input: naive CD8+ T cells from blood, with Jurkat cell RNA spiked in. The receptors were sampled from a human donor in good health. Some libraries in this study had Jurkat cell RNA spiked in. The CDR3 runs from the conserved cysteine through the conserved F or W. The D gene is left open where the match is weak. Some rows have no size entry. The others give once, few or many, or a class for an expanded clone.

TRBV4-2	-	TRBJ2-3	-	CASSQQASSGAGADTQYF	TGTGCCAGCAGCCAACAAGCCTCCAGCGGTGCCGGCGCAGATACGCAGTATTTT
TRBV19	-	TRBJ2-1	few	CASSISGTSSYNEQFF	TGTGCCAGTAGTATATCAGGGACCAGCTCCTACAATGAGCAGTTCTTC
TRBV18	-	TRBJ2-3	-	CASSPPYGKDTDTQYF	TGTGCCAGCTCACCACCCTACGGGAAGGATACAGATACGCAGTATTTT
TRBV6-5	-	TRBJ1-6	few	CASSYSEGKDNSPLHF	TGTGCCAGCAGTTACTCGGAGGGGAAAGATAATTCACCCCTCCACTTT
TRBV20-1	TRBD2	TRBJ2-7	many	CSAPGTTLYEQYF	TGCAGTGCTCCCGGGACTACTTTATACGAGCAGTACTTC
TRBV19	TRBD1	TRBJ1-5	-	CASSTGQVLQPQHF	TGTGCCAGTAGTACAGGACAGGTGCTTCAGCCCCAGCATTTT
TRBV27	-	TRBJ2-6	many	CASSSIGLSGANVLTF	TGTGCCAGCAGTTCCATCGGTCTCTCTGGGGCCAACGTCCTGACTTTC
TRBV6-2/TRBV6-3	-	TRBJ2-7	few	CASRTLPSGHLYEQYF	TGTGCCAGCAGAACCCTCCCTTCGGGACACCTCTACGAGCAGTACTTC
TRBV20-1	-	TRBJ2-7	many	CSARDGDTASYEQYF	TGCAGTGCTAGAGACGGGGACACCGCCTCCTACGAGCAGTACTTC
TRBV7-9	TRBD2	TRBJ2-3	many	CASSAPGTSGRATDTQYF	TGTGCCAGCAGTGCTCCCGGGACTAGCGGGAGGGCCACAGATACGCAGTATTTT
TRBV5-1	TRBD1	TRBJ1-4	many	CASSFGQGVEDEKLFF	TGCGCCAGCAGCTTCGGACAGGGGGTGGAGGATGAAAAACTGTTTTTT
TRBV5-1	TRBD1	TRBJ1-1	few	CASSVETGPSEAFF	TGCGCCAGCAGCGTTGAGACAGGGCCTTCTGAAGCTTTCTTT
TRBV30	-	TRBJ1-1	many	CAWISTGNTEAFF	TGTGCCTGGATTTCGACAGGGAACACTGAAGCTTTCTTT
TRBV20-1	-	TRBJ2-7	-	CSAESRGIAAYEQYF	TGCAGTGCTGAGAGCCGGGGGATCGCAGCCTACGAGCAGTACTTC
TRBV27	TRBD1	TRBJ2-1	once	CASSPLGTEGLYNEQFF	TGTGCCAGCAGTCCTTTGGGGACAGAGGGGCTTTACAATGAGCAGTTCTTC
TRBV9	TRBD2	TRBJ2-7	-	CASSPGGGKVTHEQYF	TGTGCCAGCAGTCCCGGGGGGGGGAAGGTTACCCACGAGCAGTACTTC
TRBV6-6	-	TRBJ2-7	many	CASNFLGRDEQYF	TGTGCCAGCAATTTCCTGGGCAGGGACGAGCAGTACTTC
TRBV2	-	TRBJ1-5	few	CASSEVRSGYNQPQHF	TGTGCTAGCAGTGAAGTAAGGAGTGGATACAATCAGCCCCAGCATTTT
TRBV2	-	TRBJ1-1	-	CASSAHEEYAEAFF	TGTGCCAGCAGTGCCCACGAGGAGTACGCTGAAGCTTTCTTT
TRBV5-4	-	TRBJ1-2	-	CASSHRDPIPYGYTF	TGTGCCAGCAGCCACCGGGACCCGATACCCTATGGCTACACCTTC
TRBV12-5	-	TRBJ2-5	few	CASWGDAQETQYF	TGTGCTAGTTGGGGGGACGCACAAGAGACCCAGTACTTC
TRBV5-5	TRBD2	TRBJ2-3	many	CASSELAGVPDTQYF	TGTGCCAGCAGCGAGCTAGCGGGAGTGCCAGATACGCAGTATTTT
TRBV28	TRBD2	TRBJ2-7	many	CASSPPRGRGEYF	TGTGCCAGCAGCCCTCCCCGGGGGAGGGGCGAGTACTTC
TRBV19	-	TRBJ2-6	few	CASSIGTDISGANVLTF	TGTGCCAGTAGTATCGGGACCGATATCTCTGGGGCCAACGTCCTGACTTTC
TRBV19	-	TRBJ2-1	few	CASSIGFPSSYNEQFF	TGTGCCAGTAGTATTGGGTTCCCTTCCTCCTACAATGAGCAGTTCTTC
TRBV13	-	TRBJ1-2	many	CASSFHLINGNGYTF	TGTGCCAGCAGCTTCCACCTTATAAATGGAAATGGCTACACCTTC
TRBV20-1	TRBD1	TRBJ1-5	few	CSARGQGAGGQPQHF	TGCAGTGCTAGAGGACAGGGGGCAGGGGGTCAGCCCCAGCATTTT
TRBV29-1	-	TRBJ2-1	-	CSVTPTGYEQFF	TGCAGCGTCACGCCAACAGGGTATGAGCAGTTCTTC
TRBV6-5	-	TRBJ1-1	many	CASSYTENTEAFF	TGTGCCAGCAGTTACACAGAGAACACTGAAGCTTTCTTT
TRBV9	TRBD2	TRBJ2-5	-	CASSESGVWETQYF	TGTGCCAGCAGCGAAAGCGGGGTTTGGGAGACCCAGTACTTC